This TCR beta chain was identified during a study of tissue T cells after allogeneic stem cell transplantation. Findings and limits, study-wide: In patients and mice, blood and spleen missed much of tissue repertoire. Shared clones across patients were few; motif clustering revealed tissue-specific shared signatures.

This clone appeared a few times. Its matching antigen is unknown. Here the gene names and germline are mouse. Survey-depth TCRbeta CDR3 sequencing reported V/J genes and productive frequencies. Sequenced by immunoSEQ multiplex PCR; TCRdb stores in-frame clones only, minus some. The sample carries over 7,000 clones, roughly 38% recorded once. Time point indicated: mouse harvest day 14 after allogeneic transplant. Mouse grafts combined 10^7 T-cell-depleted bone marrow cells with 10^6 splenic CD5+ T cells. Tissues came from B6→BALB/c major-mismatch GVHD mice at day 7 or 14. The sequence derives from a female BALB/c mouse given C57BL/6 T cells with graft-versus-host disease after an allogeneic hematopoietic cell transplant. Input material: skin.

CDR3 amino acids: CTCSADRGTEVFF. The part of the CDR3 DNA that was read is TGCACCTGCAGTGCAGATAGAGGCACAGAAGTCTTC. The chain couples TRBV1 to TRBJ1-1; D is ambiguous. The sequenced fragment ends 1 residue before the CDR3 boundary, so the rest is inferred from the germline J gene. CDR3 length: 13 residues. V was cut by 0 bases and J by 4 bases, with 6 bases left in between. The germline CDR1 and CDR2 sequences are NSQYPW and LRSPGD (reference sequence). The variable domain in full, with the rest retrieved from reference TRBV1 and TRBJ1-1, is VTLLEQNPRWRLVPRGQAVNLRCILKNSQYPWMSWYQQDLQKQLQWLFTLRSPGDKEVKSLPGADYLATRVTDTELRLQVANMSQGRTLYCTCSADRGTEVFFGKGTRLTVV.